The rows below give T cell receptor beta chains drawn from one sample of a study of CD8 T cells in Susac syndrome. TCRdb ran MiXCR on the immunoSEQ multiplex PCR reads and lists one entry per CDR3 protein. The sample has about 300,000 distinct CDR3 sequences; about nine tenths are singletons. Source material: CD8+ T cells from PBMCs. The receptor source for this set is a human donor with multiple sclerosis. Each CDR3 is given with its conserved first and last residue. A D gene is named only where the DNA matches it firmly. Where a row states a size, it is once, few, many or the class of an expanded clone; other rows omit it.

J: TRBJ2-3
V: TRBV7-8
D: NA
size: NA
CDR3: CASSQRGYSTDTQYF
DNA: TGTGCCAGCAGCCAAAGGGGCTATAGCACAGATACGCAGTATTTT

J: TRBJ2-7
V: TRBV29-1
D: NA
size: NA
CDR3: CSVAVRGYEQYF
DNA: TGCAGCGTTGCCGTGAGAGGCTACGAGCAGTACTTC

J: TRBJ2-1
V: TRBV5-4
D: TRBD1
size: NA
CDR3: CASSLGPGTGGINEQFF
DNA: TGTGCCAGCAGCTTGGGACCCGGGACAGGGGGCATTAATGAGCAGTTCTTC

J: TRBJ2-1
V: TRBV29-1
D: NA
size: once
CDR3: CSSRGGNEQFF
DNA: TGCAGCTCGAGGGGGGGGAATGAGCAGTTCTTC

J: TRBJ2-1
V: TRBV19
D: NA
size: NA
CDR3: CASSMRGFAYNEQFF
DNA: TGTGCCAGTAGTATGAGGGGTTTTGCATACAATGAGCAGTTCTTC

J: TRBJ2-7
V: TRBV29-1
D: NA
size: NA
CDR3: CSVVNTGTYEQYF
DNA: TGCAGCGTTGTAAACACGGGAACCTACGAGCAGTACTTC

J: TRBJ2-5
V: TRBV4-3
D: TRBD1
size: NA
CDR3: CASSQEGRGSQETQYF
DNA: TGCGCCAGCAGCCAAGAGGGCAGGGGGTCACAAGAGACCCAGTACTTC

J: TRBJ2-7
V: TRBV12-3/TRBV12-4
D: TRBD2
size: few
CDR3: CASSLTSGLYEQYF
DNA: TGTGCCAGCAGTTTGACTAGCGGCTTGTACGAGCAGTACTTC

J: TRBJ2-3
V: TRBV2
D: TRBD1
size: NA
CDR3: CASSDPDRARTDTQYF
DNA: TGTGCCAGCAGTGACCCTGACAGGGCACGAACAGATACGCAGTATTTT

J: TRBJ2-2
V: TRBV6-1
D: NA
size: NA
CDR3: CASSSAPDTGELFF
DNA: TGTGCCAGCAGTTCAGCCCCGGACACCGGGGAGCTGTTTTTT

J: TRBJ2-7
V: TRBV4-3
D: NA
size: few
CDR3: CASSQAGGTYEQYF
DNA: TGCGCCAGCAGCCAAGCCGGGGGAACCTACGAGCAGTACTTC

J: TRBJ2-2
V: TRBV28
D: TRBD2
size: NA
CDR3: CASREQPTKRGYVQRELFF
DNA: TGTGCCAGCAGAGAGCAACCGACCAAGCGGGGGTACGTTCAGAGGGAGCTGTTTTTT

J: TRBJ2-6
V: TRBV20-1
D: NA
size: NA
CDR3: CSARDLKGGTGANVLTF
DNA: TGCAGTGCTAGAGATCTGAAGGGGGGGACTGGGGCCAACGTCCTGACTTTC

J: TRBJ1-2
V: TRBV7-2
D: NA
size: NA
CDR3: CASSLVPTSDGYTF
DNA: TGTGCCAGCAGCTTAGTTCCTACGTCCGATGGCTACACCTTC

J: TRBJ2-7
V: TRBV27
D: TRBD1
size: NA
CDR3: CASSYWTGDYEQYF
DNA: TGTGCCAGCAGTTACTGGACAGGAGACTACGAGCAGTACTTC

J: TRBJ2-1
V: TRBV2
D: TRBD1
size: NA
CDR3: CASRANRGLSYNEQFF
DNA: TGTGCCAGCAGAGCGAACAGGGGCCTCTCCTACAATGAGCAGTTCTTC

J: TRBJ1-1
V: TRBV5-4
D: TRBD1
size: NA
CDR3: CASSLDRAATEAFF
DNA: TGTGCCAGCAGCTTAGACAGGGCGGCCACTGAAGCTTTCTTT

J: TRBJ2-1
V: TRBV4-2
D: NA
size: NA
CDR3: CASSQELERYNEQFF
DNA: TGTGCCAGCAGCCAAGAGTTGGAACGATACAATGAGCAGTTCTTC

J: TRBJ2-3
V: TRBV27
D: TRBD2
size: NA
CDR3: CASTGLAGGDTQYF
DNA: TGTGCCAGCACGGGACTAGCGGGAGGAGATACGCAGTATTTT

J: TRBJ1-1
V: TRBV3-1
D: NA
size: NA
CDR3: CASSQDYDRFEAFF
DNA: TGTGCCAGCAGCCAAGACTACGACCGCTTTGAAGCTTTCTTT

J: TRBJ2-7
V: TRBV6-6
D: TRBD1
size: NA
CDR3: CASSDRAYEQYF
DNA: TGTGCCAGCAGCGACAGGGCCTACGAGCAGTACTTC

J: TRBJ2-2
V: TRBV12-3/TRBV12-4
D: NA
size: NA
CDR3: CASSKFLNTGELFF
DNA: TGTGCCAGCAGCAAATTTCTGAACACCGGGGAGCTGTTTTTT

J: TRBJ2-7
V: TRBV5-6
D: TRBD2
size: NA
CDR3: CASSVSGSTYEQYF
DNA: TGTGCCAGCAGCGTTAGCGGGTCTACCTACGAGCAGTACTTC